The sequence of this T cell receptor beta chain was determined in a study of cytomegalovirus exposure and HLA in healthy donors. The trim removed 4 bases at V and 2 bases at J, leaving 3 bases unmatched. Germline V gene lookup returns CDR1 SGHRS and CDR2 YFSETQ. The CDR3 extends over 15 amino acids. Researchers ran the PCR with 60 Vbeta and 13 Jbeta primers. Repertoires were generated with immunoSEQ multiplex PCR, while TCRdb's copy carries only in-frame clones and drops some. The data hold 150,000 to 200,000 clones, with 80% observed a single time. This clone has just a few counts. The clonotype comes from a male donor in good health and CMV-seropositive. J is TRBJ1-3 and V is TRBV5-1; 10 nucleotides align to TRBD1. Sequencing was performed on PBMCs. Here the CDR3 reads CASSTGTGAGNTIYF. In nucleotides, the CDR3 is TGCGCCAGCAGCACAGGGACAGGGGCTGGAAACACCATATATTTT.